This section outlines one TCR beta chain sequence together with its context. Its antigen is undetermined. The record originates from a study of cytomegalovirus exposure and HLA in healthy donors. Study findings and constraints: What a later analysis reportedly showed was that an Asian-associated ancestry cluster had fewer N-insertions than the 666-donor mean. Three of the chains that were CMV-associated were confirmed in vitro to be specific for CMV antigens. One cluster of highly shared sequence variants probably arose as a sequencing artifact.

Germline-derived CDR1 and CDR2 are KGHSH and LQKENI. V gave up 4 bases and J gave up 3 bases, with 12 bases separating them. The CDR3 spans 14 residues. 60 Vbeta and 13 Jbeta primers were used in PCR. Sequencing used immunoSEQ multiplex PCR; TCRdb keeps in-frame clones, though not all of them. The table for this sample gives tens of thousands of clones. The specimen sequenced was PBMCs. V and J are TRBV18 and TRBJ1-2, with a weak D call TRBD1 (5 bases). This TCR came from a woman in her forties or fifties in good health and CMV-seropositive. CDR3 loop: CASSQLQGYYGYTF. The DNA of the CDR3 is TGTGCCAGCTCACAACTTCAGGGATACTATGGCTACACCTTC.